This entry lists 28 T cell receptor beta chains sequenced from one sample in a study of read filtering for tumor transcriptome and immune sequencing. From roughly 0.4 ug of RNA, a library with molecular barcoded alpha/delta and beta/gamma adaptors was made. One entry per CDR3 protein, called by TCRdb with MiXCR from the reads. The sample holds around 130,000 distinct CDR3 sequences, approximately 13% seen once. Material: a population of CD138-negative cells sorted from bone marrow. These receptors were obtained from a donor at least 40 years old with multiple myeloma.

Many counts were recorded for this clonotype. V and J are TRBV11-2 and TRBJ1-4, with D hard to call. CDR1 is SGHAT and CDR2 is FQNNGV in the germline V gene. This CDR3 is built from 13 residues. V shed 1 base and J shed 7 bases, with 7 bases lying between them. The CDR3 loop is CASSLGGSEKLFF. In DNA, the CDR3 is TGTGCCAGCAGCTTAGGAGGGTCTGAAAAACTGTTTTTT.

This rearrangement joins TRBV6-5 to TRBJ1-5; 11 bases line up with TRBD1. The CDR3 runs 17 residues. V shed 6 bases, J shed 0 bases, and the junction held 7 bases outside the gene matches. Looked up from germline, CDR1 is MNHEY and CDR2 is SVGAGI. The CDR3 is CASRFSGQGASNQPQHF. The CDR3 bases are TGTGCCAGCAGATTCTCCGGACAGGGGGCTAGCAATCAGCCCCAGCATTTT.

Many counts were recorded for this clonotype. The CDR3 DNA is TGTGCCAGCAGACCTTCTCCGAGCTCCTACAATGAGCAGTTCTTC. Its translation: CASRPSPSSYNEQFF. The chain recombines TRBV7-2 with TRBJ2-1; no clear D. The V end lost 6 bases, the J end lost 0 bases, and 12 bases lay between the germline ends. This CDR3 comprises 15 residues. Germline assignment: CDR1 SGHTA and CDR2 FQGNSA. The full variable domain, its missing parts supplied by reference TRBV7-2 and TRBJ2-1, is GAGVSQSPSNKVTEKGKDVELRCDPISGHTALYWYRQSLGQGLEFLIYFQGNSAPDKSGLPSDRFSAERTGGSVSTLTIQRTQQEDSAVYLCASRPSPSSYNEQFFGPGTRLTVL.

Details on this clonotype: A much larger clone sits a single nucleotide away, making a read error possible. The rearrangement uses TRBV13 and TRBJ2-7; no definite D call. Germline CDR1 PRHDT, CDR2 FYEKMQ (reference sequence). The CDR3 consists of 14 residues. The V end lost 5 bases, the J end lost 6 bases, and 17 bases lay between the germline ends. For the CDR3, the DNA is TGTGCCAGCAGCCCTCGAAGGGTCGGCGGCGAGCAGTACTTC. Protein sequence: CASSPRRVGGEQYF.

This clonotype was observed many times. The genes are TRBV9 and TRBJ2-1; no clear D. V dropped 3 bases and J dropped 4 bases, with 8 bases sitting between them. The CDR3 consists of 13 residues. Germline V gene lookup returns CDR1 SGDLS and CDR2 YYNGEE. The CDR3 sequence is CASSAQLYNEQFF. CDR3 in DNA: TGTGCCAGCAGCGCTCAACTTTACAATGAGCAGTTCTTC.

At least ten counts were recorded for this clonotype. This sequence joins TRBV6-2 or TRBV6-3 and TRBJ1-5; D remains ambiguous. V lost 6 bases and J 4 bases, leaving 16 bases between the germline ends. The CDR3 has 15 amino acids. Germline V gene data show CDR1 as MNHEY and CDR2 as SVGEGT. The CDR3 coding sequence is TGTGCCAGCAGCTCCACGGGAAGGGAGAATCAGCCCCAGCATTTT. Residues: CASSSTGRENQPQHF.

This clonotype was detected only a few times. The CDR3 region has the DNA TGTGCCAGCAGCCTTTTCGGACAGGGAGTTAATGAGCAGTTCTTC. It is translated as CASSLFGQGVNEQFF. The gene calls are TRBV6-6 and TRBJ2-1; the match to TRBD1 covers 8 bases. Unmatched junction bases numbered 11, after V lost 6 bases and J lost 7 bases. This CDR3 has 15 amino acids. The germline CDR1 and CDR2 sequences are MNHNY and SVGAGI (reference sequence).

This clonotype came up many times. The chain is built from TRBV24-1 and TRBJ2-5, with D perhaps assigned TRBD1 or TRBD2 (6 bases each). V shed 4 bases and J shed 5 bases, with 13 bases lying between them. The CDR3 spans 14 residues. CDR1 and CDR2 from the germline V gene are KGHDR and SFDVKD. CDR3 in DNA: TGTGCCACCAGTGACACGGGGGCTAGCGAGACCCAGTACTTC. It codes for CATSDTGASETQYF.

The V gene is TRBV7-8, the J gene TRBJ2-3, with TRBD2 identical over 10 bases. Germline V gene data show CDR1 as SGHVS and CDR2 as FQNEAQ. Trimming took 5 bases from V and 5 from J; bases not matched to a gene: 7. This CDR3 has 15 amino acids. The CDR3 sequence is CASSLLAGEGDTQYF. The CDR3 coding sequence is TGTGCCAGCAGCCTTCTAGCGGGAGAAGGAGATACGCAGTATTTT. Full variable domain (missing parts from reference TRBV7-8 and TRBJ2-3): GAGVSQSPRYKVAKRGQDVALRCDPISGHVSLFWYQQALGQGPEFLTYFQNEAQLDKSGLPSDRFFAERPEGSVSTLKIQRTQQEDSAVYLCASSLLAGEGDTQYFGPGTRLTVL.

This clonotype has a count of ten or more. This chain joins TRBV20-1 and TRBJ2-7; a weak D match, TRBD1 (6 bases). This CDR3 has 13 residues. The V end lost 4 bases, the J end lost 3 bases, and 13 bases lay between the germline ends. Germline CDR1 DFQATT, CDR2 SNEGSKA (reference sequence). Here the CDR3 DNA reads TGCAGTGCTACAGGGGCTACCGACTACGAGCAGTACTTC. Its protein is CSATGATDYEQYF.

This clonotype was counted ten times or more. The chain carries TRBV29-1 and TRBJ2-5; TRBD2 aligns across 11 bases. Trimming at V came to 6 bases and at J to 5 bases, leaving 2 bases not matched to a gene. Germline values: CDR1 SQVTM, CDR2 ANQGSEA. CDR3 length: 12 amino acids. CDR3 sequence reads: CSVLAGGETQYF. In DNA form, the CDR3 reads TGCAGCGTCCTAGCGGGAGGCGAGACCCAGTACTTC.

In the case of this clonotype: Since a much larger clone is just one base distant, this may be a read error. This rearrangement joins TRBV20-1 to TRBJ2-1; TRBD2 matches 10 bases. The germline V gene has CDR1 DFQATT and CDR2 SNEGSKA (reference sequence). V dropped 5 bases and J dropped 4; count of bases not matched to a gene: 8. This CDR3 has 15 amino acids. As DNA, the CDR3 is TGCAGTGCTTCCGGACTAGCGGAATTTTACAATGAGCAGTTCTTC. As protein: CSASGLAEFYNEQFF.

The chain employs TRBV9 and TRBJ1-2; D is perhaps TRBD1 (5 bases). The CDR3 runs to 15 residues. The V and J ends lost 4 bases and 5 bases respectively, with 18 bases between them. Germline V CDR1 and CDR2: SGDLS, YYNGEE. CDR3 region: CASSRDARSGYGYTF. The CDR3 DNA sequence: TGTGCCAGCAGCCGGGACGCCCGATCTGGGTATGGCTACACCTTC. Combining the CDR3 with reference TRBV9 and TRBJ1-2 gives the whole variable domain DSGVTQTPKHLITATGQRVTLRCSPRSGDLSVYWYQQSLDQGLQFLIQYYNGEERAKGNILERFSAQQFPDLHSELNLSSLELGDSALYFCASSRDARSGYGYTFGSGTRLTVV.

This clonotype showed up many times. V gene TRBV5-6 combines with J gene TRBJ2-1, with 8 bases matching TRBD2. The CDR3 spans 15 residues. The junction had 6 bases not matched to a gene; V was cut back by 0 bases and J by 7 bases. CDR1 and CDR2 from the germline V gene are SGHDT and YYEEEE. This chain's CDR3 is CASSLVQREWNEQFF. The CDR3 nucleotides read TGTGCCAGCAGCTTGGTCCAGCGGGAGTGGAATGAGCAGTTCTTC.

This clonotype was counted at least ten times. The V gene is TRBV7-2, the J gene TRBJ2-3; D is undetermined. The CDR3 spans 14 residues. The V end was cut by 0 bases, the J end by 3 bases, with 7 bases between. CDR1 SGHTA and CDR2 FQGNSA come from the germline V gene. CDR3 DNA sequence: TGTGCCAGCAGCTTAGCCGTCGGAACAGATACGCAGTATTTT. Its translation is CASSLAVGTDTQYF.

This clonotype was picked up many times. The chain joins TRBV10-3 to TRBJ2-7; 8 bases map to TRBD1. CDR1 is ENHRY, CDR2 SYGVKD, per germline. V gave up 5 bases and J gave up 3 bases; unmatched junction bases: 12. The CDR3 sequence is 16 residues long. This CDR3 is CAISHTVDRGNYEQYF. As DNA, the CDR3 is TGTGCCATCAGTCATACTGTCGACAGGGGAAACTACGAGCAGTACTTC.

To note about this clonotype: A much larger clone differs from this one at a single base, so this may be a read error. The chain joins TRBV29-1 to TRBJ2-3, with 10 bases fitting TRBD2. This CDR3 spans 15 amino acids. The germline gives CDR1 SQVTM, CDR2 ANQGSEA. V lost 4 bases to trimming and J lost 3 bases; unmatched junction nucleotides: 7. This chain's CDR3 is CSVAEAGGPTDTQYF. The CDR3 DNA reads as TGCAGCGTTGCAGAAGCGGGAGGGCCTACAGATACGCAGTATTTT.

This clonotype showed up many times. The CDR3: CASVLGGGPLLNEQFF. The CDR3, as DNA: TGTGCCAGCGTGCTTGGGGGAGGGCCTCTGCTCAATGAGCAGTTCTTC. The chain uses TRBV2 and TRBJ2-1; 7 nucleotides match TRBD2. The CDR3 is 16 amino acids. In germline, CDR1 is SNHLY, CDR2 FYNNEI. V gave up 8 bases and J gave up 6 bases; unmatched junction bases: 16. The full variable domain, in which reference TRBV2 and TRBJ2-1 provide the parts outside the CDR3, is EPEVTQTPSHQVTQMGQEVILRCVPISNHLYFYWYRQILGQKVEFLVSFYNNEISEKSEIFDDQFSVERPDGSNFTLKIRSTKLEDSAMYFCASVLGGGPLLNEQFFGPGTRLTVL.

This clonotype was seen at least ten times. This chain links TRBV4-3 with TRBJ1-1, with D tentatively TRBD1 (6 bases). This CDR3 contains 15 residues. Germline assignment: CDR1 LGHNA and CDR2 YSLEER. Between the trimmed V and J ends, which lost 3 bases and 5 bases, there was a span of 16 bases. CDR3 sequence (DNA): TGCGCCAGCAGCCAGGGGGCGGATTTAGGAACTGAAGCTTTCTTT. It yields the protein CASSQGADLGTEAFF.

This clonotype appeared many times. V gene TRBV7-2 combines with J gene TRBJ2-7; D assignment may be TRBD1 or TRBD2 (5 bases each). This CDR3 is built from 14 residues. CDR1 SGHTA and CDR2 FQGNSA come from the germline V gene. V gave up 4 bases and J gave up 3 bases, with 13 bases separating them. The CDR3 protein is CASSWPGASYEQYF. CDR3 sequence (DNA): TGTGCCAGCAGCTGGCCCGGGGCAAGCTACGAGCAGTACTTC.

This clonotype was counted many times. V and J are TRBV20-1 and TRBJ2-5; 11 bases are a match to TRBD2. V shed 1 base and J 3 bases; nucleotides not matched to a gene: 4. This CDR3 has 15 residues. Germline lookup yields CDR1 DFQATT and CDR2 SNEGSKA (reference sequence). For the CDR3, the DNA is TGCAGTGCTAGAGGACTAGCGGGGCAAGAAGAGACCCAGTACTTC. Residues: CSARGLAGQEETQYF.

Comment on this clonotype: This sequence may be a read error, since a much larger clone differs from it by one base. This chain joins TRBV10-3 and TRBJ1-2; maybe TRBD1 (5 bases). The CDR3 loop spans 14 amino acids. CDR1 and CDR2 from the germline V gene are ENHRY and SYGVKD. CDR3 protein: CVISESTGATGYTF. In nucleotides, the CDR3 is TGTGTCATCAGTGAGTCGACTGGGGCGACTGGCTACACCTTC.

This clonotype was seen at least ten times. This chain uses TRBV7-9 with TRBJ2-2; 9 bases map to TRBD1. CDR1 is SEHNR, CDR2 FQNEAQ, per germline (reference sequence). The CDR3 is 15 residues long. V was clipped by 4 bases and J by 5 bases; unmatched bases: 5. CDR3 residues: CASSWPGQGTGELFF. CDR3 nucleotides: TGTGCCAGCAGCTGGCCGGGACAGGGTACCGGGGAGCTGTTTTTT.

This clonotype was detected many times. V is TRBV20-1 and J is TRBJ2-7; TRBD2 agrees at 7 bases. The CDR3 has 16 amino acids. Germline V lookup: CDR1 DFQATT, CDR2 SNEGSKA (reference sequence). Trimming cost V 0 bases and J 0 bases; bases outside gene matches: 8. The CDR3 nucleotides are TGCAGTGCTAGAGACTACGGGAGGATGAGCTCCTACGAGCAGTACTTC. As protein: CSARDYGRMSSYEQYF.

This clonotype showed up just a few times. The gene calls are TRBV30 and TRBJ1-5, with unresolved D. Germline V gives CDR1 GTSNPN, CDR2 SVGIG (reference sequence). Trimming removed 2 bases at V and 0 bases at J, with 5 bases between. The CDR3 sequence is 13 residues long. CDR3 region: CAWSRFSNQPQHF. CDR3 DNA sequence: TGTGCCTGGAGTCGGTTTAGCAATCAGCCCCAGCATTTT.

In this sample, this clonotype turned up many times. The V gene is TRBV4-3, the J gene TRBJ2-7; tentatively, D is TRBD1 or TRBD2 (5 bases each). The CDR3 loop spans 13 amino acids. From germline, CDR1 is LGHNA and CDR2 YSLEER. Trimming took off 1 base at V and 5 bases at J, with 9 bases between the two ends. CDR3 amino acids: CASSQVRGDEQYF. The CDR3 nucleotides are TGCGCCAGCAGCCAAGTGAGAGGGGACGAGCAGTACTTC.

V usage is TRBV4-1 and J usage is TRBJ1-4; 7 bases line up with TRBD1. The CDR3 contains 15 residues. Germline lookup yields CDR1 MGHRA and CDR2 YSYEKL. V shed 5 bases and J 1 base; nucleotides not matched to a gene: 4. DNA for the CDR3: TGCGCCAGCAGCACCCGACAGGGAACTAATGAAAAACTGTTTTTT. Protein product: CASSTRQGTNEKLFF.

This clonotype was counted ten times or more. CDR3 residues: CSASVDGMNTEAFF. CDR3 coding DNA: TGCAGTGCTAGCGTGGACGGCATGAACACTGAAGCTTTCTTT. This chain links TRBV20-1 with TRBJ1-1; D is uncertain. This CDR3 is 14 amino acids long. CDR1 is DFQATT, CDR2 SNEGSKA, per germline (reference sequence). V was trimmed by 3 bases and J by 0 bases, leaving 11 bases between them.